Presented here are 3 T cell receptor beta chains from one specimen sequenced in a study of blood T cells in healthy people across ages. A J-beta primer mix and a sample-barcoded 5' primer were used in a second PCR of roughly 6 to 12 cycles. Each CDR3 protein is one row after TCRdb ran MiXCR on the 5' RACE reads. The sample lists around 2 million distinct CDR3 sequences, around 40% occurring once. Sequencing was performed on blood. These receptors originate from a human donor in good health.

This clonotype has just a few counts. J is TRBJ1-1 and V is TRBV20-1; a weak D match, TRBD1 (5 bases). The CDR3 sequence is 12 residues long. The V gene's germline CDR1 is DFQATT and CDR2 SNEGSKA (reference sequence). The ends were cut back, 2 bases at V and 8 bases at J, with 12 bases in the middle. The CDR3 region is CSARRMGLEAFF. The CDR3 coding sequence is TGCAGTGCTAGACGAATGGGGCTGGAAGCTTTCTTT.

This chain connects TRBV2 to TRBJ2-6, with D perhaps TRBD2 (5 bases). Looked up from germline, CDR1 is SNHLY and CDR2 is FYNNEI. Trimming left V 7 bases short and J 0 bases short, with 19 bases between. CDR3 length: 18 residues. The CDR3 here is CASTKRVEAFSGANVLTF. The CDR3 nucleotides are TGTGCCAGCACCAAGAGGGTGGAGGCTTTCTCTGGGGCCAACGTCCTGACTTTC.

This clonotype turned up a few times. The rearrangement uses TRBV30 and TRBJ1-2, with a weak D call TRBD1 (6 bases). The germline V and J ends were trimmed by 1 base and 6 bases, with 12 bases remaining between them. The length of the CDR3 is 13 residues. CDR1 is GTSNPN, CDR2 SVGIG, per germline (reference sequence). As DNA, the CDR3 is TGTGCCTGGAGTGGAGGGGGAGATGATGGCTACACCTTC. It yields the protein CAWSGGGDDGYTF.